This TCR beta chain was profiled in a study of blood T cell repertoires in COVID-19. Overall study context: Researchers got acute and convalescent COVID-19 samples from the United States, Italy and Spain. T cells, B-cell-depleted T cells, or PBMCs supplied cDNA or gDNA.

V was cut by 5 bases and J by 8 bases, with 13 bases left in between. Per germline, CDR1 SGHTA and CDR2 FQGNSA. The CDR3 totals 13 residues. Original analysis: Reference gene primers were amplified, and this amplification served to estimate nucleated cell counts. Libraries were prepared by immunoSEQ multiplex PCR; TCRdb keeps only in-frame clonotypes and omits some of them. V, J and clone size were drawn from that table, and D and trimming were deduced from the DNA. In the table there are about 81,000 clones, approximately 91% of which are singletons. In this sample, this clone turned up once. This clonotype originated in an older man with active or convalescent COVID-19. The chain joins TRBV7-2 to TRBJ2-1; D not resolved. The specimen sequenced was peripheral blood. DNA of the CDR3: TGTGCCAGCAGCCAACCGCCGGAGCATGAGCAGTTCTTC. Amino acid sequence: CASSQPPEHEQFF. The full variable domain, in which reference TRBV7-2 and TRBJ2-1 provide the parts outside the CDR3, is GAGVSQSPSNKVTEKGKDVELRCDPISGHTALYWYRQSLGQGLEFLIYFQGNSAPDKSGLPSDRFSAERTGGSVSTLTIQRTQQEDSAVYLCASSQPPEHEQFFGPGTRLTVL.